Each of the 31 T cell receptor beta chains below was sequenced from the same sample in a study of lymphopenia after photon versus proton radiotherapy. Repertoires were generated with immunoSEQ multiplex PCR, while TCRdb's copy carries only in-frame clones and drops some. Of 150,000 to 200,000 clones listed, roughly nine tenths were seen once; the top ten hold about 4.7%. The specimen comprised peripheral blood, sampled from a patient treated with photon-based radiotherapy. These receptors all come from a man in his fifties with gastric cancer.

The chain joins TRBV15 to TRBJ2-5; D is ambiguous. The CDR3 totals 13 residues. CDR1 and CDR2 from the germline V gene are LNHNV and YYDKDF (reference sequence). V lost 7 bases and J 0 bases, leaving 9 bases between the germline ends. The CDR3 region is CATKEANQETQYF. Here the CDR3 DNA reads TGTGCCACCAAAGAGGCTAACCAAGAGACCCAGTACTTC.

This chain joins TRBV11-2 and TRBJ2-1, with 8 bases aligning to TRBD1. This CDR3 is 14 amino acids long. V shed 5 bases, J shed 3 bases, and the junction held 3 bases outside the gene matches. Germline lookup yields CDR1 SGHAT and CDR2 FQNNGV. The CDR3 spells CASSLDRGYNEQFF. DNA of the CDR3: TGTGCCAGCAGCCTCGACAGGGGCTACAATGAGCAGTTCTTC.

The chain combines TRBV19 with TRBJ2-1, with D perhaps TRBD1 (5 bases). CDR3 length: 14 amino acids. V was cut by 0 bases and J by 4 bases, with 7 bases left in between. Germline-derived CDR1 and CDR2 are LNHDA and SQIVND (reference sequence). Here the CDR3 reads CASSIDRGYNEQFF. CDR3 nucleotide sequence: TGTGCCAGTAGTATAGATAGGGGATACAATGAGCAGTTCTTC.

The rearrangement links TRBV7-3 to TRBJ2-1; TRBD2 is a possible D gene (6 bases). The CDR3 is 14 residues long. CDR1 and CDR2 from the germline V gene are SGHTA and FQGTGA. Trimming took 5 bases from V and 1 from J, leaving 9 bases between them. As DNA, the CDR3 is TGTGCCAGCAGCGAGGGGACTTCCTACAATGAGCAGTTCTTC. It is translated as CASSEGTSYNEQFF.

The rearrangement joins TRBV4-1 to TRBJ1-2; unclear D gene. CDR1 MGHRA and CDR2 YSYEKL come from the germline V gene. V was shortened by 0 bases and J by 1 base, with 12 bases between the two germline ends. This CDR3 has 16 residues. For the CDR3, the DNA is TGCGCCAGCAGCCAAGATGACACAGCTTATAACTATGGCTACACCTTC. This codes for CASSQDDTAYNYGYTF.

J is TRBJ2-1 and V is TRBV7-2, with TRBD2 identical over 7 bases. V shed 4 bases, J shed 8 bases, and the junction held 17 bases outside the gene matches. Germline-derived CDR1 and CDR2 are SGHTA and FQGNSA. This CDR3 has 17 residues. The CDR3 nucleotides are TGTGCCAGCAGCTCCCCGGGAGGTAGCGGGCCCAGGGATGAGCAGTTCTTC. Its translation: CASSSPGGSGPRDEQFF.

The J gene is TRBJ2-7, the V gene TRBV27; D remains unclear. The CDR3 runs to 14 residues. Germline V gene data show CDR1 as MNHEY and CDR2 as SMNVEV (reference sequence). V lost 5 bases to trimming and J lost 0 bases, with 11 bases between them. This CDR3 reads CASSPRWDSYEQYF. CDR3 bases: TGTGCCAGCAGTCCCCGCTGGGACTCCTACGAGCAGTACTTC.

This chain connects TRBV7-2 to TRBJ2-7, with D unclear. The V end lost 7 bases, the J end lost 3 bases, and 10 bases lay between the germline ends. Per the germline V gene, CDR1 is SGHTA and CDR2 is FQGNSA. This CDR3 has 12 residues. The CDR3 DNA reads TGTGCCAGCACCCAGGACGGCTACGAGCAGTACTTC. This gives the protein CASTQDGYEQYF.

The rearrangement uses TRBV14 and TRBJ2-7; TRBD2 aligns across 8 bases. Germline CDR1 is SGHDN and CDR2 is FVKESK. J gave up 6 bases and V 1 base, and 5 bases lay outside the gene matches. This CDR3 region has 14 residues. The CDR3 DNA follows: TGTGCCAGCAGCCAAGTCGGGACTAGAGGCGAGCAGTACTTC. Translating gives CASSQVGTRGEQYF. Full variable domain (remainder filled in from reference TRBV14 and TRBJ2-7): EAGVTQFPSHSVIEKGQTVTLRCDPISGHDNLYWYRRVMGKEIKFLLHFVKESKQDESGMPNNRFLAERTGGTYSTLKVQPAELEDSGVYFCASSQVGTRGEQYFGPGTRLTVT.

DNA for the CDR3: TGTGCCAGTACCCCCTTCCCGACTAGCGGGAGGGCCGTTGAGCAGTTCTTC. It encodes CASTPFPTSGRAVEQFF. The rearrangement links TRBV19 to TRBJ2-1; TRBD2 matches at 14 bases. Germline V gene sequence: CDR1 LNHDA, CDR2 SQIVND (reference sequence). The CDR3 is 17 residues long. The V gene end was trimmed by 7 bases and the J gene end by 9 bases; junction bases not matched to a gene: 14.

CDR3 amino acids: CASSQSGTSGIGYAGELFF. DNA for the CDR3: TGCGCCAGCAGTCAATCCGGGACTAGCGGGATTGGTTATGCCGGGGAGCTGTTTTTT. The chain uses TRBV23-1 and TRBJ2-2; 13 bases are a match to TRBD2. Being an ORF, TRBV23-1 has a function that is uncertain. Trimming removed 0 bases from V and 6 bases from J; junction bases left unmatched: 10. The CDR3 runs to 19 residues.

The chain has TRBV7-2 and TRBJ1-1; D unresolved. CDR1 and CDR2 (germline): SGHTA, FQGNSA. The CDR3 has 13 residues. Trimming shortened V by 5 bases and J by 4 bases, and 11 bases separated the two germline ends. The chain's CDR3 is CASSPSAFTEAFF. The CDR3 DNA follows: TGTGCCAGCAGCCCCTCAGCCTTCACTGAAGCTTTCTTT.

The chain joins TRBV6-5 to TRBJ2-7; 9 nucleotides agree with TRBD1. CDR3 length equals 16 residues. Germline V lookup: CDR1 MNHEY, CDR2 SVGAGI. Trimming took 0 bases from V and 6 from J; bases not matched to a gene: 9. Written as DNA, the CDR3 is TGTGCCAGCAGTTACTCCGGACTGGACAGGGGAGGCGAGCAGTACTTC. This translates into CASSYSGLDRGGEQYF.

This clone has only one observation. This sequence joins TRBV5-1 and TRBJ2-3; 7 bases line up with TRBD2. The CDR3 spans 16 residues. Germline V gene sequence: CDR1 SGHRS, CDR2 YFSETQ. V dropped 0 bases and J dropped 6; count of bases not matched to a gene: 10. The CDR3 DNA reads TGCGCCAGCAGCTTGGCCGCGGGAGCATTACAGGATACGCAGTATTTT. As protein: CASSLAAGALQDTQYF.

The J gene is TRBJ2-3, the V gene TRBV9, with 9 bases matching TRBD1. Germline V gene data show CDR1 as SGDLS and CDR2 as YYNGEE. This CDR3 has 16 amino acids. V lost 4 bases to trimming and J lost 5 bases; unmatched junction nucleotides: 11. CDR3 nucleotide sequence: TGTGCCAGCAGCCGGGGGACAGGGACTATTGTAGATACGCAGTATTTT. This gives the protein CASSRGTGTIVDTQYF.

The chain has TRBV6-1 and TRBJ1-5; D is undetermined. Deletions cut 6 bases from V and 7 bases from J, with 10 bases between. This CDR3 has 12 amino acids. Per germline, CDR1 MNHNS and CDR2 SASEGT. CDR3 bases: TGTGCCAGCAGGGACTCCCTCCAGCCCCAGCATTTT. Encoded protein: CASRDSLQPQHF.

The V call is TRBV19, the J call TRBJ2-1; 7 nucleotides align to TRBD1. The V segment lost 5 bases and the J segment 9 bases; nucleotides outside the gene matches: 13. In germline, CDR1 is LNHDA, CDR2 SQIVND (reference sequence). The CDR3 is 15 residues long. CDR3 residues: CASSLTGLGVGEQFF. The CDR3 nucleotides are TGTGCCAGTAGTTTGACAGGGCTAGGGGTTGGTGAGCAGTTCTTC.

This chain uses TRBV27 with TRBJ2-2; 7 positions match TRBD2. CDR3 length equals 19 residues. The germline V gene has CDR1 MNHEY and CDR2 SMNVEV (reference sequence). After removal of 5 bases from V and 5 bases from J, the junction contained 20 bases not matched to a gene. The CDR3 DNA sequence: TGTGCCAGCAGTACCCCCAAGACTAGCAATTCCCGGAGGACCGGGGAGCTGTTTTTT. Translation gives CASSTPKTSNSRRTGELFF.

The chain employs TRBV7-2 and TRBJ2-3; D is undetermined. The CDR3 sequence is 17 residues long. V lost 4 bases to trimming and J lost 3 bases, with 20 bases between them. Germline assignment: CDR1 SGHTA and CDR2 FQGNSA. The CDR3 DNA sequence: TGTGCCAGCAGCTCCCCGATCGCCCACGGTCCAACAGATACGCAGTATTTT. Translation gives CASSSPIAHGPTDTQYF.

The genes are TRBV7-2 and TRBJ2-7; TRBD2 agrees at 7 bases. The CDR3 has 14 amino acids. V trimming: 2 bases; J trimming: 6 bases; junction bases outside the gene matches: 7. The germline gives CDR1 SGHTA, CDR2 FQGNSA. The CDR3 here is CASSLREGLSEQYF. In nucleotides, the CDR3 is TGTGCCAGCAGCTTAAGGGAGGGCCTCTCCGAGCAGTACTTC.

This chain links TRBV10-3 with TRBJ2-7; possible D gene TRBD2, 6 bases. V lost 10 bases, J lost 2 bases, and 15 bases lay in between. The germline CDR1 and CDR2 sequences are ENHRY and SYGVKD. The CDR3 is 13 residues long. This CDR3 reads CATGDGETYEQYF. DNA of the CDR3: TGTGCCACGGGGGACGGGGAGACCTACGAGCAGTACTTC.

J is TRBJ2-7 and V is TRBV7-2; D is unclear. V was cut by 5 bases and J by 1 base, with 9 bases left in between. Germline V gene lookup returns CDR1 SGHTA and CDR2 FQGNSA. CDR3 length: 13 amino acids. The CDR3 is CASSPPGSYEQYF. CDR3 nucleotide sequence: TGTGCCAGCAGCCCCCCCGGGTCCTACGAGCAGTACTTC.

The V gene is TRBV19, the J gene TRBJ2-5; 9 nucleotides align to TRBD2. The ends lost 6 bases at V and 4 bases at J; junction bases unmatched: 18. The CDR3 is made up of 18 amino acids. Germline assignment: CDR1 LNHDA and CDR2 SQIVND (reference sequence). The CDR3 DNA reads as TGTGCCAGTAGCGGAAGGCGCGGGAGGGCCGGTGTAACAGAGACCCAGTACTTC. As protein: CASSGRRGRAGVTETQYF.

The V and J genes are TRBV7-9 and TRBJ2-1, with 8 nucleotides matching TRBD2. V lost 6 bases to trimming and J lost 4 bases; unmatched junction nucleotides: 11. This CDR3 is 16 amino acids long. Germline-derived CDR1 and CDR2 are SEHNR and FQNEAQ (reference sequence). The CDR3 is CASSLLREGLYNEQFF. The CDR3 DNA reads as TGTGCCAGCAGTTTGCTCCGGGAGGGCCTTTACAATGAGCAGTTCTTC.

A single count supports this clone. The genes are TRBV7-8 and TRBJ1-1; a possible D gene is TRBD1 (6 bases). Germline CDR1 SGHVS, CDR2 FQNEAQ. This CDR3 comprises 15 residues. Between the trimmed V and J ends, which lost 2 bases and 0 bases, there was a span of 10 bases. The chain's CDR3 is CASSLTGQLNTEAFF. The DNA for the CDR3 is TGTGCCAGCAGCTTAACCGGACAGTTGAACACTGAAGCTTTCTTT.

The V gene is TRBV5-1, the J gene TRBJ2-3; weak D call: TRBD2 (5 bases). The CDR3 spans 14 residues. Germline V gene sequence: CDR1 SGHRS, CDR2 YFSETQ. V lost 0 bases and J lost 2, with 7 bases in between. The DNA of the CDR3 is TGCGCCAGCAGCTTGGAGCGGAACACAGATACGCAGTATTTT. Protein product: CASSLERNTDTQYF.

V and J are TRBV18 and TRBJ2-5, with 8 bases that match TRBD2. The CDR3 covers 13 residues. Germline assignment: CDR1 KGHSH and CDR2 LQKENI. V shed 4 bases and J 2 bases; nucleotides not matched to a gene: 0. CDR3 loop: CASSRGGQETQYF. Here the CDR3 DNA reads TGTGCCAGCTCACGCGGGGGGCAAGAGACCCAGTACTTC.

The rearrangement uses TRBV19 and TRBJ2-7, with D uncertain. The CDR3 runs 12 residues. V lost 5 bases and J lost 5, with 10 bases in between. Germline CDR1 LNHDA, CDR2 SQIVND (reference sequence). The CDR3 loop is CASSAGGHEQYF. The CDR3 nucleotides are TGTGCCAGTAGTGCTGGTGGCCACGAGCAGTACTTC.

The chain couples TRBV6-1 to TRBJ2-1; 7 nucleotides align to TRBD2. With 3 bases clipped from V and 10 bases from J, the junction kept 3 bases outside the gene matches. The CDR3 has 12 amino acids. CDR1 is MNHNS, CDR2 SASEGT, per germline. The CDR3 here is CASSDPGLEQFF. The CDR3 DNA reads TGTGCCAGCAGTGACCCGGGACTAGAGCAGTTCTTC.

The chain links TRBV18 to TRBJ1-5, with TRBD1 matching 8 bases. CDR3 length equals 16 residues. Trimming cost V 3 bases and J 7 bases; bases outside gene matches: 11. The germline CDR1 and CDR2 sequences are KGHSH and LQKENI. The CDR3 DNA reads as TGTGCCAGCTCACCCGCAATCAGGGGGCTAGGGCAGCCCCAGCATTTT. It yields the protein CASSPAIRGLGQPQHF.

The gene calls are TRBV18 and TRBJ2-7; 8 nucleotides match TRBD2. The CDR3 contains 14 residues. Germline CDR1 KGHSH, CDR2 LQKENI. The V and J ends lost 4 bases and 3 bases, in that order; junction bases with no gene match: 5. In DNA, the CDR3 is TGTGCCAGCTCACTAACCGGGACTAGCTACGAGCAGTACTTC. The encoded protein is CASSLTGTSYEQYF. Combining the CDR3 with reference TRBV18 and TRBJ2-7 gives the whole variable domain NAGVMQNPRHLVRRRGQEARLRCSPMKGHSHVYWYRQLPEEGLKFMVYLQKENIIDESGMPKERFSAEFPKEGPSILRIQQVVRGDSAAYFCASSLTGTSYEQYFGPGTRLTVT.